This T cell receptor (beta chain) was profiled in a study of T cells after yellow fever vaccination. Findings and limits, study-wide: Weaker overall, the secondary response nonetheless peaked faster (day 5 versus 15).

This clonotype has only a few counts. Its antigen is unknown. Trimming stripped 5 bases from V and 3 bases from J, with 10 bases between. CDR3 length equals 13 residues. A single record per CDR3 protein comes from TCRdb applying MiXCR to the 5' RACE reads. The table lists about 430,000 distinct CDR3 sequences, over 15% of them singletons. The rearrangement uses TRBV12-3 or TRBV12-4 and TRBJ2-5; D might be TRBD1 (5 bases). This clonotype was sampled from a man in his late teens or twenties who received the YFV17D yellow fever vaccine. The sequencing used PBMCs, collected before the yellow fever booster vaccination. Written as DNA, the CDR3 is TGTGCCAGCAGTGCGGACACGAAAGAGACCCAGTACTTC. Translating gives CASSADTKETQYF.